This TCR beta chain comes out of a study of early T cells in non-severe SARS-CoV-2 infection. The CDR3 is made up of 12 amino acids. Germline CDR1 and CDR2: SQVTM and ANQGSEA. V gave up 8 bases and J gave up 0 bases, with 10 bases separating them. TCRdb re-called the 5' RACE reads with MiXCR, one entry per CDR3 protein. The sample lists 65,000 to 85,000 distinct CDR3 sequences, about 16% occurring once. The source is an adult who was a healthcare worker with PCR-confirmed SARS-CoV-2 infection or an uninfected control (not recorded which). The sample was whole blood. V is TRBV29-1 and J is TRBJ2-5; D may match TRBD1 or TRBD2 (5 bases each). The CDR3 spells CSSGTDQETQYF. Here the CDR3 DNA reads TGCAGCTCCGGGACGGACCAAGAGACCCAGTACTTC.